This passage covers 29 T cell receptor beta chains from one sample sequenced in a study of OX40 agonist ivuxolimab in advanced cancers. The protocol was immunoSEQ multiplex PCR, while the TCRdb copy is restricted to in-frame clones and leaves out a portion. The data hold some 66,000 clones, with roughly four fifths observed a single time. The material sequenced was CD4+ or CD8+ T cells sorted from blood, taken in a trial of the OX40 agonist ivuxolimab. Receptors originate from an adult with an advanced solid tumor such as melanoma, head and neck, liver or kidney cancer.

The genes are TRBV7-9 and TRBJ2-1, with D perhaps assigned TRBD1 or TRBD2 (5 bases each). The CDR3 totals 15 residues. V was shortened by 3 bases and J by 3 bases, with 12 bases between the two germline ends. Germline assignment: CDR1 SEHNR and CDR2 FQNEAQ (reference sequence). In DNA, the CDR3 is TGTGCCAGCAGCTTTGGGGACGCCCTCTACAATGAGCAGTTCTTC. This codes for CASSFGDALYNEQFF.

The CDR3 here is CASSLAGVAGELFF. Written as DNA, the CDR3 is TGTGCCAGCAGCTTAGCGGGAGTTGCCGGGGAGCTGTTTTTT. This sequence joins TRBV7-2 and TRBJ2-2; D possibly corresponds to TRBD2 (5 bases). This CDR3 has 14 residues. The V and J ends lost 0 bases and 6 bases respectively, with 8 bases between them. In germline, CDR1 is SGHTA, CDR2 FQGNSA.

The V and J genes are TRBV11-3 and TRBJ1-4, with D possibly being TRBD1 (5 bases). Trimming shortened V by 4 bases and J by 2 bases, and 11 bases separated the two germline ends. In germline, CDR1 is SGHNT, CDR2 YENEEA. CDR3 length equals 15 residues. CDR3 DNA sequence: TGTGCCAGCAGCTATCGTAGGGGTACTAATGAAAAACTGTTTTTT. It specifies CASSYRRGTNEKLFF. The full variable domain, rest sourced from reference TRBV11-3 and TRBJ1-4, is EAGVVQSPRYKIIEKKQPVAFWCNPISGHNTLYWYLQNLGQGPELLIRYENEEAVDDSQLPKDRFSAERLKGVDSTLKIQPAELGDSAVYLCASSYRRGTNEKLFFGSGTQLSVL.

The V and J genes are TRBV4-2 and TRBJ2-6; D remains ambiguous. Germline values: CDR1 LGHNA, CDR2 YNFKEQ. This CDR3 spans 17 amino acids. Deletions cut 0 bases from V and 3 bases from J, with 12 bases between. The CDR3 loop is CASSQELAVGGANVLTF. CDR3 DNA sequence: TGTGCCAGCAGCCAAGAATTGGCGGTAGGTGGGGCCAACGTCCTGACTTTC.

The chain has TRBV5-1 and TRBJ2-5, with TRBD2 matching 7 bases. Trimming cost V 5 bases and J 5 bases; bases outside gene matches: 9. Germline V CDR1 and CDR2: SGHRS, YFSETQ. The CDR3 spans 14 residues. This chain's CDR3 is CASRPTSQVETQYF. The CDR3 coding sequence is TGCGCCAGCAGACCGACTAGCCAGGTGGAGACCCAGTACTTC.

This clone is a singleton in its sample. The V call is TRBV10-3, the J call TRBJ1-2; 7 bases are shared with TRBD1. The CDR3 runs to 21 residues. With V trimmed by 2 bases and J by 4 bases, 25 bases remained unmatched. Germline V lookup: CDR1 ENHRY, CDR2 SYGVKD. The CDR3 here is CAISEPLRQGSGSLHSYGYTF. Here the CDR3 DNA reads TGTGCCATCAGTGAGCCACTCAGACAGGGCTCAGGTTCTCTTCACAGCTATGGCTACACCTTC.

The chain carries TRBV7-2 and TRBJ1-4; D perhaps matches TRBD1 (5 bases). Germline CDR1 reads SGHTA; CDR2 reads FQGNSA. This CDR3 spans 14 amino acids. V lost 7 bases and J lost 3, with 12 bases in between. CDR3 protein: CASTLGGANEKLFF. The DNA of the CDR3 is TGTGCCAGCACCTTGGGGGGGGCTAATGAAAAACTGTTTTTT.

The chain couples TRBV10-1 to TRBJ2-1; tentatively, D is TRBD2 (5 bases). This CDR3 comprises 16 residues. Deletions cut 4 bases from V and 4 bases from J, with 17 bases between. CDR1 and CDR2 from the germline V gene are WNHNN and SYGVQD (reference sequence). In nucleotides, the CDR3 is TGCGCCAGCAGTGGCGGAGGAGGTCCCCCATACAATGAGCAGTTCTTC. Amino acid sequence: CASSGGGGPPYNEQFF.

This chain uses TRBV30 with TRBJ1-3; unclear D gene. Germline V gives CDR1 GTSNPN, CDR2 SVGIG (reference sequence). This CDR3 comprises 15 residues. Trimming cost V 0 bases and J 4 bases, with 13 bases left between them. CDR3 in DNA: TGTGCCTGGAGTGTAAGCGGGTTGATAGGAAACACCATATATTTT. Translation: CAWSVSGLIGNTIYF.

V is TRBV6-1 and J is TRBJ2-7; 11 bases match TRBD2. CDR1 is MNHNS, CDR2 SASEGT, per germline. The CDR3 sequence is 17 residues long. Trimming took 4 bases from V and 0 from J; bases not matched to a gene: 8. The CDR3 loop is CASSAGTSGVYSYEQYF. The CDR3 DNA reads TGTGCCAGCAGTGCCGGGACTAGCGGAGTGTACTCCTACGAGCAGTACTTC.

CDR3 loop: CASSLRGLGGSSYNEQFF. The CDR3 nucleotides read TGTGCCAGCAGCTTAAGGGGGTTGGGCGGGAGCTCCTACAATGAGCAGTTCTTC. The chain combines TRBV7-3 with TRBJ2-1; 7 bases agree with TRBD2. V lost 1 base, J lost 0 bases, and 9 bases stayed unmatched. In germline, CDR1 is SGHTA, CDR2 FQGTGA. CDR3 size: 18 residues.

V usage is TRBV6-5 and J usage is TRBJ2-1; 14 bases map to TRBD2. Per the germline V gene, CDR1 is MNHEY and CDR2 is SVGAGI. V trimming: 0 bases; J trimming: 7 bases; junction bases outside the gene matches: 2. The CDR3 extends over 16 amino acids. CDR3 in amino acids: CASSYSGTSGSNEQFF. The CDR3 DNA is TGTGCCAGCAGTTACTCCGGGACTAGCGGGAGTAATGAGCAGTTCTTC.

V and J are TRBV30 and TRBJ1-3; D call uncertain. V was cut by 4 bases and J by 2 bases, with 15 bases left in between. CDR3 length: 15 residues. CDR1 and CDR2 from the germline V gene are GTSNPN and SVGIG (reference sequence). The CDR3 DNA is TGTGCCTGGACCACCAACGGGAGCCCTGGAAACACCATATATTTT. Protein: CAWTTNGSPGNTIYF.

In DNA form, the CDR3 reads TGTGCCAGCAGTGAATCCGGGACAGGGCGGTTCACTGAAGCTTTCTTT. This encodes CASSESGTGRFTEAFF. The chain employs TRBV25-1 and TRBJ1-1, with TRBD1 matching 9 bases. The CDR3 runs 16 residues. J lost 4 bases, V lost 1 base, and 7 bases had no gene match. Germline values: CDR1 MGHDK, CDR2 SYGVNS.

CDR3 coding DNA: TGCGCCAGCAGCTTGGAGCTGGCAGGGGGAACAGATACGCAGTATTTT. This translates into CASSLELAGGTDTQYF. V is TRBV5-1 and J is TRBJ2-3; the match to TRBD1 covers 7 bases. Germline trimming cut 0 bases from V and 3 bases from J; bases unmatched to any gene: 7. The length of the CDR3 is 16 residues. Germline V gene sequence: CDR1 SGHRS, CDR2 YFSETQ.

The chain recombines TRBV7-2 with TRBJ2-3; 8 nucleotides align to TRBD2. Germline trimming cut 2 bases from V and 3 bases from J; bases unmatched to any gene: 7. The germline CDR1 and CDR2 sequences are SGHTA and FQGNSA. The CDR3 contains 16 residues. CDR3 in amino acids: CASSLLTGGRTDTQYF. Written as DNA, the CDR3 is TGTGCCAGCAGCTTACTTACGGGAGGGAGGACAGATACGCAGTATTTT.

This clone was observed a single time. The chain couples TRBV5-1 to TRBJ2-5; 7 nucleotides line up with TRBD1. The CDR3 sequence is 17 residues long. The germline V gene encodes CDR1 SGHRS and CDR2 YFSETQ. The trim removed 0 bases at V and 1 base at J, leaving 9 bases unmatched. Here the CDR3 DNA reads TGCGCCAGCAGCTTGGTGCAGGGGACAGAAGCCCAAGAGACCCAGTACTTC. Its protein is CASSLVQGTEAQETQYF.

This clone appeared once. The J gene is TRBJ2-1, the V gene TRBV5-5, with 12 bases aligning to TRBD2. Trimming removed 5 bases from V and 9 bases from J; junction bases left unmatched: 9. Germline V gene data show CDR1 as SGHKS and CDR2 as YYEKEE (reference sequence). The CDR3 runs to 15 residues. The CDR3 loop is CASRLKGLAGSEQFF. CDR3 DNA: TGTGCCAGCAGGCTCAAGGGACTAGCGGGTAGTGAGCAGTTCTTC.

The genes are TRBV7-6 and TRBJ1-1; no reliable D call. V was shortened by 2 bases and J by 3 bases, with 7 bases between the two germline ends. Germline lookup yields CDR1 SGHVS and CDR2 FNYEAQ. The CDR3 is 13 amino acids. The CDR3 DNA sequence: TGTGCCAGCAGCTTAAGTTCGTACACTGAAGCTTTCTTT. This encodes CASSLSSYTEAFF.

The chain recombines TRBV27 with TRBJ1-2; D is unresolved. V lost 8 bases and J 3 bases, leaving 10 bases between the germline ends. This CDR3 is 12 amino acids long. Germline assignment: CDR1 MNHEY and CDR2 SMNVEV (reference sequence). CDR3: CASRAEDYGYTF. The CDR3, as DNA: TGTGCCAGCCGCGCGGAAGACTATGGCTACACCTTC.

The table lists this clone with a few counts. The gene calls are TRBV7-2 and TRBJ2-7; D is unresolved. V was trimmed by 4 bases and J by 1 base, leaving 5 bases between them. The CDR3 is 12 amino acids. The V gene's germline CDR1 is SGHTA and CDR2 FQGNSA. CDR3: CASSSNSYEQYF. For the CDR3, the DNA is TGTGCCAGCAGCTCCAATTCCTACGAGCAGTACTTC.

The chain employs TRBV11-1 and TRBJ2-1; 14 positions agree with TRBD2. This CDR3 region has 15 residues. Trimming took 10 bases from V and 10 from J; bases not matched to a gene: 12. Per the germline V gene, CDR1 is SGHAT and CDR2 is FQDESV (reference sequence). DNA of the CDR3: TGTGCCATCACCCGGGGACTAGCGGGAGCTGGGGAGCAGTTCTTC. It specifies CAITRGLAGAGEQFF.

The chain carries TRBV2 and TRBJ2-1; no clear D gene. This CDR3 comprises 12 residues. Germline assignment: CDR1 SNHLY and CDR2 FYNNEI. Trimming took off 5 bases at V and 7 bases at J, with 9 bases between the two ends. DNA of the CDR3: TGTGCCAGCAGTTTAACGGTTAATGAGCAGTTCTTC. Its protein product is CASSLTVNEQFF.

The rearrangement links TRBV7-9 to TRBJ2-1, with D hard to call. The V and J ends lost 2 bases and 6 bases respectively, with 14 bases between them. Per the germline V gene, CDR1 is SEHNR and CDR2 is FQNEAQ (reference sequence). CDR3 length: 15 residues. CDR3 bases: TGTGCCAGCAGCTTATTGGGAATCTCTACCAATGAGCAGTTCTTC. Encoded protein: CASSLLGISTNEQFF.

The chain employs TRBV2 and TRBJ1-3; the match to TRBD1 covers 12 bases. The CDR3 extends over 15 amino acids. V lost 9 bases and J lost 4; bases outside the gene matches: 7. CDR1 is SNHLY, CDR2 FYNNEI, per germline. The CDR3 DNA follows: TGTGCCAGTCTCCCGGGACAGGGGGCCGGAAACACCATATATTTT. Translation: CASLPGQGAGNTIYF.

The V gene is TRBV29-1, the J gene TRBJ1-2; 8 bases are a match to TRBD1. CDR3 length equals 14 residues. Unmatched junction bases numbered 9, after V lost 4 bases and J lost 5 bases. Germline CDR1 SQVTM, CDR2 ANQGSEA. The CDR3 reads CSVGFGQGGYGYTF. CDR3 bases: TGCAGCGTTGGATTCGGACAGGGCGGGTATGGCTACACCTTC.

This chain uses TRBV7-2 with TRBJ1-1; tentative D call: TRBD1 (6 bases). This CDR3 has 12 residues. Germline-derived CDR1 and CDR2 are SGHTA and FQGNSA. Trimming left V 5 bases short and J 6 bases short, with 10 bases between. The CDR3, as DNA: TGTGCCAGCAGCCGGACAGTATCTGAAGCTTTCTTT. Amino acid sequence: CASSRTVSEAFF.

This chain uses TRBV11-2 with TRBJ2-7; tentative D call: TRBD1 (5 bases). Germline V CDR1 and CDR2: SGHAT, FQNNGV. This CDR3 is 13 amino acids long. Trimming left V 5 bases short and J 4 bases short, with 12 bases between. The CDR3 sequence is CASSGQGVYEQYF. CDR3 nucleotides: TGTGCCAGCAGCGGGCAGGGCGTTTACGAGCAGTACTTC.

In DNA, the CDR3 is TGCAGCGTTGAAGCTGGGAAGGTCCCAGGGTCCTACGAGCAGTACTTC. Translated, it gives CSVEAGKVPGSYEQYF. This chain links TRBV29-1 with TRBJ2-7, with a weak D call TRBD1 (5 bases). Germline V lookup: CDR1 SQVTM, CDR2 ANQGSEA. CDR3 size: 16 residues. V lost 1 base and J 1 base, leaving 17 bases between the germline ends.